This is a list of T cell receptor beta chains from one sample in a study of PD-1 blockade in classical Hodgkin lymphoma. Some clones are missing from TCRdb's copy, which holds only in-frame ones; the method was immunoSEQ multiplex PCR. Here the sample spans about 100,000 clones, 65% to 85% being singletons. The sequencing here drew on peripheral blood mononuclear cells (PBMCs), taken at baseline. The origin of the receptors is a human donor with classical Hodgkin lymphoma. The CDR3 runs from the conserved cysteine through the conserved F or W. The order of the fields is D gene, clone size, V gene, J gene, CDR3 DNA, CDR3 protein. A D gene is named only where the DNA matches it firmly. Part of the rows lack a size; the others show once, few, many or a class for expanded clones.

D: TRBD2
size: .
V: TRBV7-2
J: TRBJ2-3
DNA: TGTGCCAGCAGCTTAGTAGGGAGGGGACTAGCGGGAGGGGCGGATACGCAGTATTTT
CDR3: CASSLVGRGLAGGADTQYF

D: .
size: .
V: TRBV30
J: TRBJ2-2
DNA: TGTGCCTGGAGTGTACAGGCCACCGGGGAGCTGTTTTTT
CDR3: CAWSVQATGELFF

D: TRBD2
size: once
V: TRBV5-4
J: TRBJ2-3
DNA: TGTGCCAGCAGCTTGACTAGCGGGGTCACAGATACGCAGTATTTT
CDR3: CASSLTSGVTDTQYF

D: TRBD1
size: few
V: TRBV20-1
J: TRBJ1-2
DNA: TGCAGTGCCCGGGACAGCTATGGCTACACCTTC
CDR3: CSARDSYGYTF

D: .
size: .
V: TRBV4-3
J: TRBJ2-2
DNA: TGCGCCAGCAGCCGTGACAAGAACACCGGGGAGCTGTTTTTT
CDR3: CASSRDKNTGELFF

D: TRBD2
size: .
V: TRBV19
J: TRBJ2-7
DNA: TGTGCCAGTAGCTCTTACAAGTTGGCTAGCGGGAAACACGAGCAGTACTTC
CDR3: CASSSYKLASGKHEQYF

D: TRBD1
size: .
V: TRBV28
J: TRBJ2-1
DNA: TGTGCCAGCAGTAAGACAGGGGGCTACAATGAGCAGTTCTTC
CDR3: CASSKTGGYNEQFF

D: .
size: .
V: TRBV5-1
J: TRBJ2-7
DNA: TGCGCCAGCAGCTTGGTAGGGGGGCTACATGCCCTGACCTACGAGCAGTACTTC
CDR3: CASSLVGGLHALTYEQYF

D: .
size: .
V: TRBV28
J: TRBJ1-4
DNA: TGTGCCAGCAGCTCCCCAAGGGGCACTAATGAAAAACTGTTTTTT
CDR3: CASSSPRGTNEKLFF

D: TRBD1
size: .
V: TRBV6-5
J: TRBJ2-1
DNA: TGTGCCAGCAAGCCGGGACAGGCCCTCAATGAGCAGTTCTTC
CDR3: CASKPGQALNEQFF

D: .
size: .
V: TRBV18
J: TRBJ2-1
DNA: TGTGCCAGCTCACCGGTCGGCGGAAACTACAATGAGCAGTTCTTC
CDR3: CASSPVGGNYNEQFF

D: TRBD2
size: .
V: TRBV28
J: TRBJ2-7
DNA: TGTGCCAGCACCCCATCGGGACTAGAGTACGAGCAGTACTTC
CDR3: CASTPSGLEYEQYF

D: .
size: few
V: TRBV5-1
J: TRBJ1-5
DNA: TGCGCCAGCAGCTTGTGGACCGGACAGCCCCAGCATTTT
CDR3: CASSLWTGQPQHF

D: TRBD1
size: .
V: TRBV27
J: TRBJ2-5
DNA: TGTGCCAGCAGTTTACTCCCTCCCGGGACAGCTAGATGGGAGACCCAGTACTTC
CDR3: CASSLLPPGTARWETQYF

D: TRBD2
size: .
V: TRBV6-6
J: TRBJ2-1
DNA: TGTGCCAGCAGTCCGGAGACTAGCGGGAGGGCACAGTTCTTC
CDR3: CASSPETSGRAQFF

D: TRBD1
size: .
V: TRBV5-4
J: TRBJ2-5
DNA: TGTGCCAGCAGCCCCCGGGACAGGCAAGAGACCCAGTACTTC
CDR3: CASSPRDRQETQYF

D: .
size: .
V: TRBV5-4
J: TRBJ1-5
DNA: TGTGCCAGCAGCTTTAATAGCAATCAGCCCCAGCATTTT
CDR3: CASSFNSNQPQHF

D: .
size: .
V: TRBV5-8
J: TRBJ1-1
DNA: TGTGCCAGCAGCTTGGCTGGGGGCTTGGGTGAAGCTTTCTTT
CDR3: CASSLAGGLGEAFF

D: TRBD2
size: .
V: TRBV27
J: TRBJ2-3
DNA: TGTGCCAGCAGGTTAGCGGGGTCGGTTAGCACAGATACGCAGTATTTT
CDR3: CASRLAGSVSTDTQYF

D: .
size: .
V: TRBV7-7
J: TRBJ2-3
DNA: TGTGCCAGCAGTAAGTCGGTAGCGACTAGCACAGATACGCAGTATTTT
CDR3: CASSKSVATSTDTQYF

D: TRBD1
size: .
V: TRBV6-6
J: TRBJ1-5
DNA: TGTGCCAGCAGTTACTCGACAGGGGATCAGCCCCAGCATTTT
CDR3: CASSYSTGDQPQHF

D: .
size: .
V: TRBV27
J: TRBJ2-3
DNA: TGTGCCAGCAGTCGCACAGATACGCAGTATTTT
CDR3: CASSRTDTQYF

D: .
size: .
V: TRBV27
J: TRBJ1-2
DNA: TGTGCCACTCGACGTCGGGGACTGGGTGGCTACACCTTC
CDR3: CATRRRGLGGYTF

D: TRBD2
size: .
V: TRBV2
J: TRBJ2-1
DNA: TGTGCCAGCAAGGGACTAGCGGGAAATAGGGCGGGCTACAATGAGCAGTTCTTC
CDR3: CASKGLAGNRAGYNEQFF

D: .
size: .
V: TRBV7-8
J: TRBJ2-5
DNA: TGTGCCAGCAGCTCGGAGGGGACCCAGTACTTC
CDR3: CASSSEGTQYF

D: .
size: .
V: TRBV27
J: TRBJ1-4
DNA: TGTGCCAGCAGTTTGCATGCCTCGGGCAGGGGTGAAAAACTGTTTTTT
CDR3: CASSLHASGRGEKLFF

D: .
size: few
V: TRBV29-1
J: TRBJ1-1
DNA: TGCAGCGTTGTGGAGGGGAACGCTGAAGCTTTCTTT
CDR3: CSVVEGNAEAFF

D: .
size: .
V: TRBV5-1
J: TRBJ2-7
DNA: TGCGCCAGCAGCTTGAGTCAGCACTCCTACGAGCAGTACTTC
CDR3: CASSLSQHSYEQYF

D: .
size: .
V: TRBV11-1
J: TRBJ2-1
DNA: TGTGCCAGCAGCTTAGAGGGCTACTACAATGAGCAGTTCTTC
CDR3: CASSLEGYYNEQFF

D: .
size: few
V: TRBV14
J: TRBJ1-2
DNA: TGTGCCAGCAGCCAAGATTCCTGGGTTGGCTACACCTTC
CDR3: CASSQDSWVGYTF

D: .
size: once
V: TRBV4-1
J: TRBJ2-1
DNA: TGCGCCAGCAGCCAAGCTGGCTGGAATGAGCAGTTCTTC
CDR3: CASSQAGWNEQFF

D: TRBD1
size: .
V: TRBV12-5
J: TRBJ2-1
DNA: TGTGCTAGTGGTTCACAGGGGTACAATGAGCAGTTCTTC
CDR3: CASGSQGYNEQFF

D: .
size: .
V: TRBV2
J: TRBJ2-1
DNA: TGTGCCAGCAGTGTAACCGCGTCGAATGAGCAGTTCTTC
CDR3: CASSVTASNEQFF

D: TRBD2
size: .
V: TRBV10-3
J: TRBJ2-2
DNA: TGTGCCATCAGCCTGGGACTAGCGGGAGGGCCTGGCACCGGGGAGCTGTTTTTT
CDR3: CAISLGLAGGPGTGELFF

D: TRBD2
size: .
V: TRBV7-2
J: TRBJ2-1
DNA: TGTGCCAGCAGCACAACGGGACTACCGACCTACAATGAGCAGTTCTTC
CDR3: CASSTTGLPTYNEQFF

D: TRBD1
size: .
V: TRBV5-4
J: TRBJ2-3
DNA: TGTGCCAGCAGCTTCCGGACAGGGGGCCTTGATACGCAGTATTTT
CDR3: CASSFRTGGLDTQYF

D: .
size: .
V: TRBV2
J: TRBJ2-7
DNA: TGTGCCAGCACCCTGGACCAAGGCGGGGAGCAGTACTTC
CDR3: CASTLDQGGEQYF

D: TRBD2
size: .
V: TRBV5-1
J: TRBJ2-7
DNA: TGCGCCAGCAGTTACGGACTAGCGGGAGTTCGCGAGCAGTACTTC
CDR3: CASSYGLAGVREQYF

D: TRBD2
size: .
V: TRBV2
J: TRBJ2-1
DNA: TGTGCCAGCAGTTTACTAGCGGGCCGCAATGAGCAGTTCTTC
CDR3: CASSLLAGRNEQFF

D: TRBD1
size: .
V: TRBV28
J: TRBJ1-1
DNA: TGTGCCAGCACCTTAACCGGGACAGGGGTTACTGAAGCTTTCTTT
CDR3: CASTLTGTGVTEAFF

D: .
size: .
V: TRBV7-9
J: TRBJ1-3
DNA: TGTGCCAGCAGCTCGGCGGGTAGTAGAAACACCATATATTTT
CDR3: CASSSAGSRNTIYF

D: .
size: .
V: TRBV10-3
J: TRBJ1-3
DNA: TGTGCCATCAGTGCGGAGACCTCTGGAAACACCATATATTTT
CDR3: CAISAETSGNTIYF